This is a list of T cell receptor beta chains from one sample in a study of shared clonotypes between healthy human individuals. Here immunoSEQ multiplex PCR was the method, and the copy in TCRdb shows in-frame clones only, minus some. This table has 950,000 to 1,100,000 clones, under 80% appearing once. The sequencing sample was made of memory CD4+ T cells sorted from blood. The source of these receptors is a man between 18 and 35 years old in good health. Each CDR3 is given with its conserved first and last residue. The D gene is left open where the match is weak. Clone size is shown for a subset of rows, as once, few, many or a class of expanded clone.

size: -
V: TRBV7-2
J: TRBJ2-3
D: -
CDR3: CASSLAWTITDTQYF
DNA: TGTGCCAGCAGCTTAGCATGGACTATCACAGATACGCAGTATTTT

size: few
V: TRBV19
J: TRBJ2-3
D: -
CDR3: CASSSGSVRTDTQYF
DNA: TGTGCCAGTAGTTCCGGATCCGTCCGCACAGATACGCAGTATTTT

size: -
V: TRBV9
J: TRBJ2-3
D: -
CDR3: CASSAFGDTQYF
DNA: TGTGCCAGCAGCGCATTCGGGGATACGCAGTATTTT

size: few
V: TRBV6-5
J: TRBJ1-5
D: -
CDR3: CASRGGSNQPQHF
DNA: TGTGCCAGCAGGGGGGGCAGCAATCAGCCCCAGCATTTT

size: -
V: TRBV7-9
J: TRBJ2-1
D: -
CDR3: CASSIRGGHQLNEQFF
DNA: TGTGCCAGCAGCATCAGGGGAGGACATCAATTAAATGAGCAGTTCTTC

size: -
V: TRBV5-1
J: TRBJ2-3
D: TRBD2
CDR3: CASSLSGSGPDTQYF
DNA: TGCGCCAGCAGCCTAAGCGGGAGTGGCCCAGATACGCAGTATTTT

size: once
V: TRBV6-5
J: TRBJ1-2
D: -
CDR3: CASSYSLSTAAGYTF
DNA: TGTGCCAGCAGTTACTCTCTCTCTACGGCGGCTGGCTACACCTTC

size: few
V: TRBV6-1
J: TRBJ2-5
D: -
CDR3: CASSGGIVGQETQYF
DNA: TGTGCCAGTTCAGGGGGGATCGTCGGACAAGAGACCCAGTACTTC

size: -
V: TRBV21-1
J: TRBJ1-4
D: -
CDR3: CAAGQGRYEKLFF
DNA: TGTGCCGCGGGGCAGGGTAGATATGAAAAACTGTTTTTT

size: -
V: TRBV5-4
J: TRBJ2-7
D: TRBD1
CDR3: CASSLGGVGTGLYEQYF
DNA: TGTGCCAGCAGCTTGGGGGGCGTGGGGACAGGGCTCTACGAGCAGTACTTC

size: -
V: TRBV29-1
J: TRBJ2-4
D: -
CDR3: CSVEVQRDIQYF
DNA: TGCAGCGTTGAAGTCCAGCGGGACATTCAGTACTTC

size: -
V: TRBV19
J: TRBJ2-1
D: -
CDR3: CASSFITGHEQFF
DNA: TGTGCCAGTAGTTTCATTACGGGGCATGAGCAGTTCTTC

size: -
V: TRBV30
J: TRBJ1-2
D: TRBD1
CDR3: CASHRGGNYGYTF
DNA: TGTGCCTCCCACAGGGGCGGTAACTATGGCTACACCTTC

size: few
V: TRBV6-6
J: TRBJ2-3
D: -
CDR3: CASSVEGLTDTQYF
DNA: TGTGCCAGCTCCGTTGAGGGGTTGACAGATACGCAGTATTTT

size: -
V: TRBV6-6
J: TRBJ2-7
D: TRBD1
CDR3: CASRRQGAGYEQYF
DNA: TGTGCCAGCAGGAGACAGGGGGCGGGGTACGAGCAGTACTTC

size: -
V: TRBV7-9
J: TRBJ1-5
D: -
CDR3: CASSLDGAGNQPQHF
DNA: TGTGCCAGCAGCTTAGATGGGGCCGGGAATCAGCCCCAGCATTTT

size: -
V: TRBV13
J: TRBJ2-7
D: -
CDR3: CASSFLGSYEQYF
DNA: TGTGCCAGCAGCTTCCTGGGGTCCTACGAGCAGTACTTC

size: -
V: TRBV18
J: TRBJ2-1
D: -
CDR3: CASSVGSGIVNEQFF
DNA: TGTGCCAGCTCAGTTGGGTCAGGTATTGTTAATGAGCAGTTCTTC

size: -
V: TRBV23-1
J: TRBJ1-3
D: -
CDR3: CASRPRGSEENTIYF
DNA: TGCGCCAGCAGGCCCCGGGGGTCCGAAGAGAACACCATATATTTT

size: once
V: TRBV18
J: TRBJ1-4
D: -
CDR3: CASSPAVRNEKLFF
DNA: TGTGCCAGCTCACCGGCGGTCAGGAATGAAAAACTGTTTTTT

size: once
V: TRBV5-1
J: TRBJ2-5
D: -
CDR3: CASSAGPQETQYF
DNA: TGCGCCAGCAGCGCCGGACCCCAAGAGACCCAGTACTTC

size: -
V: TRBV4-1
J: TRBJ1-5
D: -
CDR3: CASRGAGEGNQPQHF
DNA: TGCGCCAGCAGGGGGGCCGGTGAGGGCAATCAGCCCCAGCATTTT

size: once
V: TRBV7-2
J: TRBJ1-2
D: -
CDR3: CASSESGQNYGYTF
DNA: TGTGCCAGCAGCGAATCTGGACAGAACTATGGCTACACCTTC

size: -
V: TRBV7-8
J: TRBJ2-5
D: -
CDR3: CASSGKETQYF
DNA: TGTGCCAGCAGCGGCAAAGAGACCCAGTACTTC

size: -
V: TRBV6-5
J: TRBJ2-5
D: -
CDR3: CASTGSSKETQYF
DNA: TGTGCCAGCACCGGTAGTTCCAAGGAGACCCAGTACTTC

size: few
V: TRBV10-3
J: TRBJ1-5
D: -
CDR3: CAISGQDPSNQPQHF
DNA: TGTGCCATCAGTGGACAGGACCCTAGCAATCAGCCCCAGCATTTT

size: -
V: TRBV10-2
J: TRBJ2-2
D: TRBD2
CDR3: CASSEWAGATGELFF
DNA: TGCGCCAGCAGTGAGTGGGCGGGAGCGACCGGGGAGCTGTTTTTT

size: -
V: TRBV9
J: TRBJ2-5
D: -
CDR3: CASSVVETQYF
DNA: TGTGCCAGCAGCGTCGTGGAGACCCAGTACTTC

size: -
V: TRBV7-2
J: TRBJ2-1
D: -
CDR3: CASSLAGTSYNEQFF
DNA: TGTGCCAGCAGCTTAGCCGGGACTTCCTACAATGAGCAGTTCTTC

size: -
V: TRBV5-1
J: TRBJ2-7
D: TRBD1
CDR3: CASSSSGTGPYEQYF
DNA: TGCGCCAGCAGCTCCTCCGGGACAGGACCATACGAGCAGTACTTC

size: few
V: TRBV4-1
J: TRBJ1-4
D: -
CDR3: CASSQERRENEKLFF
DNA: TGCGCCAGCAGCCAAGAGAGGAGGGAGAATGAAAAACTGTTTTTT

size: -
V: TRBV5-1
J: TRBJ2-7
D: -
CDR3: CASSYGGENYEQYF
DNA: TGCGCCAGCAGCTATGGAGGGGAAAACTACGAGCAGTACTTC

size: -
V: TRBV5-3
J: TRBJ2-2
D: TRBD2
CDR3: CARSLVGQGGFGELFF
DNA: TGTGCCAGAAGCTTGGTAGGGCAGGGAGGGTTCGGGGAGCTGTTTTTT

size: -
V: TRBV6-6
J: TRBJ1-6
D: -
CDR3: CAIRGGNSPLHF
DNA: TGTGCCATACGGGGGGGGAATTCACCCCTCCACTTT

size: -
V: TRBV18
J: TRBJ2-3
D: TRBD2
CDR3: CASSSGVSGQRTDTQYF
DNA: TGTGCCAGCTCATCAGGAGTTAGCGGGCAACGCACAGATACGCAGTATTTT

size: -
V: TRBV2
J: TRBJ2-7
D: -
CDR3: CASGKDSSSSYEQYF
DNA: TGTGCCAGCGGGAAAGACTCGAGCAGCTCCTACGAGCAGTACTTC

size: -
V: TRBV19
J: TRBJ2-2
D: -
CDR3: CATGWSGRVIGELFF
DNA: TGTGCCACTGGGTGGTCGGGGCGGGTTATCGGGGAGCTGTTTTTT

size: many
V: TRBV30
J: TRBJ1-1
D: -
CDR3: CAWRPEGIKKAFF
DNA: TGTGCCTGGAGGCCCGAGGGAATCAAGAAAGCTTTCTTT

size: -
V: TRBV9
J: TRBJ1-2
D: TRBD1
CDR3: CASSGTGGWDGYTF
DNA: TGTGCCAGCAGCGGGACAGGGGGTTGGGATGGCTACACCTTC

size: -
V: TRBV12-5
J: TRBJ2-7
D: TRBD2
CDR3: CASGLSLAGEQYF
DNA: TGTGCTAGTGGTTTGTCTCTAGCGGGAGAGCAGTACTTC

size: -
V: TRBV7-9
J: TRBJ1-5
D: TRBD1
CDR3: CASSSTRDREPQPQHF
DNA: TGTGCCAGCAGCTCCACACGGGACAGGGAGCCTCAGCCCCAGCATTTT

size: once
V: TRBV6-5
J: TRBJ1-4
D: -
CDR3: CASSQGEKLFF
DNA: TGTGCCAGCAGCCAGGGTGAAAAACTGTTTTTT

size: -
V: TRBV23-1
J: TRBJ1-5
D: -
CDR3: CASSHLDGSNQPQHF
DNA: TGCGCCAGCAGTCATCTAGACGGGAGCAATCAGCCCCAGCATTTT

size: once
V: TRBV30
J: TRBJ1-1
D: -
CDR3: CAWRLRGAQANTEAFF
DNA: TGTGCCTGGAGATTGCGGGGGGCGCAGGCGAACACTGAAGCTTTCTTT

size: -
V: TRBV14
J: TRBJ2-2
D: -
CDR3: CASSQYRWTGELFF
DNA: TGTGCCAGCAGCCAGTATAGGTGGACCGGGGAGCTGTTTTTT

size: -
V: TRBV7-9
J: TRBJ2-1
D: TRBD2
CDR3: CASRSTERGSYNEQFF
DNA: TGTGCCAGCAGATCCACTGAGCGGGGGTCATACAATGAGCAGTTCTTC